This T cell receptor beta chain was sequenced in a study of blood T cell repertoires in COVID-19. Study-level information: In each case, the material was cDNA or gDNA derived from T cells, B-cell-depleted T cells, or PBMCs.

Trimming cost V 3 bases and J 3 bases, with 14 bases left between them. The CDR3 runs 16 residues. The germline V gene encodes CDR1 MNHEY and CDR2 SMNVEV (reference sequence). How the authors handled the data: By means of reference gene primer amplification, nucleated cell counts were estimated. Sequenced by immunoSEQ multiplex PCR; TCRdb stores in-frame clones only, minus some. V and J calls and clone size are those listed in that table; D and trimming were worked out from the DNA. The sample consists of about 400,000 clones, 70% to 90% of them appearing once. The receptor's source is a young woman with acute COVID-19. This chain links TRBV27 with TRBJ2-2, with TRBD1 as a possible D gene (6 bases). Sequenced sample: PBMCs or T cells enriched from blood (not recorded which). CDR3 in amino acids: CASSLLGGEDTGELFF. The DNA of the CDR3 is TGTGCCAGCAGTTTGCTAGGGGGTGAGGACACCGGGGAGCTGTTTTTT.